Shown below are 28 T cell receptor beta chains from a single sample sequenced in a study of PD-1 blockade in classical Hodgkin lymphoma. The method was immunoSEQ multiplex PCR; TCRdb's version includes in-frame clones alone and lacks a portion of them. This sample carries about 20,000 clones, more than 75% of them seen once, and the ten largest clones take less than 9%. The time point is: cycle 4 day 1 (C4D1), after 6 weeks of nivolumab. Each patient's relapse followed autologous stem cell transplantation, and brentuximab vedotin exposure varied. The study isolated CD8+ T cells from thawed PBMCs by magnetic negative selection. The input for sequencing was CD8+ T cells from blood, taken before the fourth cycle of nivolumab. These receptors all stem from a human donor with classical Hodgkin lymphoma.

This clone has just a few counts. The genes are TRBV19 and TRBJ2-7; either TRBD1 or TRBD2 may fit D (5 bases each). The CDR3 covers 16 residues. Trimming left V 6 bases short and J 0 bases short, with 18 bases between. Germline CDR1 is LNHDA and CDR2 is SQIVND (reference sequence). CDR3 in amino acids: CASRNRDGEYSYEQYF. DNA for the CDR3: TGTGCCAGTAGGAACCGGGACGGCGAGTACTCCTACGAGCAGTACTTC.

The chain couples TRBV5-1 to TRBJ2-2, with 7 nucleotides matching TRBD1. The CDR3 totals 14 residues. The V gene's germline CDR1 is SGHRS and CDR2 YFSETQ. V shed 0 bases and J 6 bases; nucleotides not matched to a gene: 2. The CDR3 DNA sequence: TGCGCCAGCAGCTTGGGACAGGGATCCGGGGAGCTGTTTTTT. Translation: CASSLGQGSGELFF.

This clone was observed a handful of times. V gene TRBV6-1 combines with J gene TRBJ2-5, with D perhaps matching TRBD1 or TRBD2 (6 bases each). This CDR3 is 15 amino acids long. Germline CDR1 MNHNS, CDR2 SASEGT. V gave up 6 bases and J gave up 5 bases, with 19 bases separating them. CDR3 nucleotide sequence: TGTGCCAGCAGGGCCCTTCTAGGGGGAGGCGAGACCCAGTACTTC. Its translation: CASRALLGGGETQYF.

A remark on this clone: Other nucleotide sequences from this sample produce the same CDR3. The gene calls are TRBV19 and TRBJ1-1; D may be TRBD1 (6 bases). Germline V gene data show CDR1 as LNHDA and CDR2 as SQIVND (reference sequence). The ends were cut back, 1 base at V and 4 bases at J, with 7 bases in the middle. This CDR3 comprises 13 residues. In DNA form, the CDR3 reads TGTGCCAGTAGTATAGGAGGGGGCACTGAAGCTTTCTTT. Translation: CASSIGGGTEAFF.

This chain joins TRBV5-5 and TRBJ1-1; D call uncertain. The germline V gene has CDR1 SGHKS and CDR2 YYEKEE (reference sequence). The CDR3 length is 15 residues. V was shortened by 0 bases and J by 0 bases, with 9 bases between the two germline ends. The CDR3: CASSLAAAMNTEAFF. The CDR3 DNA is TGTGCCAGCAGCTTGGCGGCAGCTATGAACACTGAAGCTTTCTTT.

For the CDR3, the DNA is TGTGCCAGCAGCCCCCGGACTAGCGGGGGGAAAGTGCCAAACAATGAGCAGTTCTTC. This translates into CASSPRTSGGKVPNNEQFF. This chain uses TRBV7-8 with TRBJ2-1, with 14 bases identical to TRBD2. Germline values: CDR1 SGHVS, CDR2 FQNEAQ. This CDR3 comprises 19 residues. V shed 5 bases and J 5 bases; nucleotides not matched to a gene: 14. The variable domain in full, with the rest retrieved from reference TRBV7-8 and TRBJ2-1, is GAGVSQSPRYKVAKRGQDVALRCDPISGHVSLFWYQQALGQGPEFLTYFQNEAQLDKSGLPSDRFFAERPEGSVSTLKIQRTQQEDSAVYLCASSPRTSGGKVPNNEQFFGPGTRLTVL.

This CDR3 is CASTQGAGYTF. The CDR3 nucleotides read TGCGCCAGCACACAGGGCGCCGGCTACACCTTC. The chain has TRBV5-1 and TRBJ1-2; a weak D match, TRBD1 (6 bases). The CDR3 runs 11 residues. Trimming left V 6 bases short and J 8 bases short, with 11 bases between. The germline gives CDR1 SGHRS, CDR2 YFSETQ.

This sequence joins TRBV7-2 and TRBJ1-1; weak D call: TRBD1 (5 bases). The CDR3 sequence is 14 residues long. V was cut by 1 base and J by 2 bases, with 8 bases left in between. Germline assignment: CDR1 SGHTA and CDR2 FQGNSA. The CDR3 region is CASSLEGFNTEAFF. The DNA for the CDR3 is TGTGCCAGCAGCTTAGAGGGGTTTAACACTGAAGCTTTCTTT. Together with reference TRBV7-2 and TRBJ1-1, the CDR3 gives the full variable domain: GAGVSQSPSNKVTEKGKDVELRCDPISGHTALYWYRQSLGQGLEFLIYFQGNSAPDKSGLPSDRFSAERTGGSVSTLTIQRTQQEDSAVYLCASSLEGFNTEAFFGQGTRLTVV.

The CDR3 loop reads CASSTPGSGFGYTF. DNA of the CDR3: TGTGCCAGTAGTACTCCGGGGAGCGGCTTCGGCTACACCTTC. This chain connects TRBV19 to TRBJ1-2; D is unresolved. Germline V gene sequence: CDR1 LNHDA, CDR2 SQIVND (reference sequence). Trimming removed 4 bases from V and 8 bases from J, with 17 bases in between. This CDR3 is 14 amino acids long.

The rearrangement joins TRBV9 to TRBJ1-1; possibly TRBD1 for D (6 bases). The V gene's germline CDR1 is SGDLS and CDR2 YYNGEE. The CDR3 length is 16 residues. Trimming removed 0 bases from V and 1 base from J, with 13 bases in between. Here the CDR3 DNA reads TGTGCCAGCAGCGTAGGGGTTGGGGGCAGGAACACTGAAGCTTTCTTT. This sequence encodes CASSVGVGGRNTEAFF.

The chain couples TRBV19 to TRBJ1-1, with D possibly matching TRBD1 (6 bases). CDR3 length: 11 residues. CDR1 is LNHDA and CDR2 is SQIVND in the germline V gene (reference sequence). V dropped 7 bases and J dropped 6 bases, with 9 bases sitting between them. For the CDR3, the DNA is TGTGCCAGTAACTGGGGGCCTGAAGCTTTCTTT. Its protein product is CASNWGPEAFF.

V is TRBV13 and J is TRBJ1-6; the D gene is possibly TRBD1 (6 bases). V lost 0 bases and J 6 bases, leaving 9 bases between the germline ends. Germline V gives CDR1 PRHDT, CDR2 FYEKMQ (reference sequence). CDR3 length: 15 amino acids. The CDR3 sequence: CASSLGGAGNSPLHF. In nucleotides, the CDR3 is TGTGCCAGCAGCTTAGGGGGGGCAGGTAATTCACCCCTCCACTTT. Complete variable domain (other parts from reference TRBV13 and TRBJ1-6): AAGVIQSPRHLIKEKRETATLKCYPIPRHDTVYWYQQGPGQDPQFLISFYEKMQSDKGSIPDRFSAQQFSDYHSELNMSSLELGDSALYFCASSLGGAGNSPLHFGNGTRLTVT.

This clone was counted once. The gene calls are TRBV11-2 and TRBJ1-2; TRBD1 might be the D (6 bases). V dropped 2 bases and J dropped 4 bases, with 17 bases sitting between them. The CDR3 consists of 16 residues. Germline lookup yields CDR1 SGHAT and CDR2 FQNNGV. CDR3 residues: CASSLISRGQPYGYTF. CDR3 in DNA: TGTGCCAGCAGCTTAATCTCGCGCGGACAGCCCTATGGCTACACCTTC.

V usage is TRBV27 and J usage is TRBJ2-5; D is unclear. There are 13 residues in the CDR3. The V end lost 6 bases, the J end lost 2 bases, and 10 bases lay between the germline ends. Germline CDR1 reads MNHEY; CDR2 reads SMNVEV (reference sequence). The CDR3 reads CASRTVTQETQYF. CDR3 DNA sequence: TGTGCCAGCAGGACTGTCACTCAAGAGACCCAGTACTTC.

The chain employs TRBV27 and TRBJ2-7, with 7 positions matching TRBD1. J gave up 3 bases and V 3 bases, and 5 bases lay outside the gene matches. Per the germline V gene, CDR1 is MNHEY and CDR2 is SMNVEV (reference sequence). The CDR3 spans 14 residues. The CDR3 sequence: CASSFLDRLYEQYF. CDR3 in DNA: TGTGCCAGCAGTTTCCTGGACAGGCTCTACGAGCAGTACTTC.

This chain uses TRBV7-6 with TRBJ1-5; D gene ambiguous. This CDR3 region has 17 residues. Deletions cut 1 base from V and 0 bases from J, with 13 bases between. CDR1 is SGHVS, CDR2 FNYEAQ, per germline. CDR3 sequence (DNA): TGTGCCAGCAGCTTAGGAACGGCATTTGATAGCAATCAGCCCCAGCATTTT. It encodes CASSLGTAFDSNQPQHF.

The V and J genes are TRBV29-1 and TRBJ1-1; no reliable D call. The V and J ends lost 1 base and 11 bases respectively, with 11 bases between them. Germline loops: CDR1 SQVTM, CDR2 ANQGSEA. The CDR3 covers 11 residues. The CDR3 region is CSVEGEFDAFF. The CDR3 region has the DNA TGCAGCGTTGAAGGGGAATTTGACGCTTTCTTT.

The V and J genes are TRBV7-9 and TRBJ2-7, with 7 bases that match TRBD1. The CDR3 covers 16 residues. Unmatched junction bases numbered 10, after V lost 4 bases and J lost 1 base. From germline, CDR1 is SEHNR and CDR2 FQNEAQ (reference sequence). CDR3 DNA sequence: TGTGCCAGCAGCTCCAGACAGGGTGGTTATTCCTACGAGCAGTACTTC. It codes for CASSSRQGGYSYEQYF.

CDR3 sequence (DNA): TGTGCCAGCAGCTTAGGTGGGGCGAACACCGGGGAGCTGTTTTTT. This sequence encodes CASSLGGANTGELFF. The chain joins TRBV11-3 to TRBJ2-2, with D uncertain. CDR1 is SGHNT, CDR2 YENEEA, per germline. The CDR3 has 15 amino acids. V dropped 1 base and J dropped 0 bases, with 6 bases sitting between them.

This chain uses TRBV19 with TRBJ2-1; D might be TRBD1 or TRBD2, each matching 6 bases. The CDR3 is 15 amino acids. The germline CDR1 and CDR2 sequences are LNHDA and SQIVND (reference sequence). The germline V and J ends were trimmed by 5 bases and 0 bases, with 11 bases remaining between them. The CDR3 nucleotides are TGTGCCAGTAGTTTGGGGGGCGCCTCCTACAATGAGCAGTTCTTC. Translated: CASSLGGASYNEQFF.

V usage is TRBV21-1 and J usage is TRBJ2-1; the D call TRBD1 from the table was never checked on the DNA. TRBV21-1 represents a pseudogene. The CDR3 length is 15 residues. CDR3 nucleotides: TGTGCCAGCAGCAAAGCAGGGGGCGCCCACAATGAGCAGTTCTTC. It specifies CASSKAGGAHNEQFF.

This clone was counted once. This sequence joins TRBV30 and TRBJ1-3; the match to TRBD1 covers 7 bases. Per the germline V gene, CDR1 is GTSNPN and CDR2 is SVGIG (reference sequence). V dropped 1 base and J dropped 3; count of bases not matched to a gene: 6. The CDR3 runs 15 residues. The CDR3 sequence is CAWSATDRVGNTIYF. Written as DNA, the CDR3 is TGTGCCTGGAGTGCAACCGACAGGGTTGGAAACACCATATATTTT.

In this sample, this clone turned up a few times. This chain uses TRBV7-9 with TRBJ2-1, with D tentatively TRBD2 (6 bases). Between the trimmed V and J ends, which lost 3 bases and 4 bases, there was a span of 10 bases. CDR3 size: 14 residues. CDR1 and CDR2 (germline): SEHNR, FQNEAQ (reference sequence). This CDR3 is CASSFGGDYNEQFF. The DNA of the CDR3 is TGTGCCAGCAGCTTCGGAGGGGATTACAATGAGCAGTTCTTC.

V gene TRBV7-8 combines with J gene TRBJ1-3, with D unresolved. V was pared by 6 bases and J by 1 base, with 10 bases between. Germline CDR1 is SGHVS and CDR2 is FQNEAQ. There are 14 residues in the CDR3. CDR3 region: CASSPLGSGNTIYF. CDR3 DNA sequence: TGTGCCAGCAGTCCCCTGGGTTCTGGAAACACCATATATTTT.

The chain employs TRBV9 and TRBJ1-2; D not certain. Germline loops: CDR1 SGDLS, CDR2 YYNGEE. V dropped 0 bases and J dropped 2 bases, with 5 bases sitting between them. The CDR3 extends over 13 amino acids. The CDR3 loop reads CASSVGGNYGYTF. In DNA form, the CDR3 reads TGTGCCAGCAGCGTAGGGGGAAACTATGGCTACACCTTC. The full variable domain, with the rest looked up from reference TRBV9 and TRBJ1-2, is DSGVTQTPKHLITATGQRVTLRCSPRSGDLSVYWYQQSLDQGLQFLIQYYNGEERAKGNILERFSAQQFPDLHSELNLSSLELGDSALYFCASSVGGNYGYTFGSGTRLTVV.

The chain links TRBV4-1 to TRBJ2-5; no definite D call. The J call may be faulty, since TRBJ2-7 better matches the DNA end. CDR3 length: 15 residues. CDR1 is MGHRA and CDR2 is YSYEKL in the germline V gene. The CDR3 reads CASSQDAAYSYEQYF. The CDR3 region has the DNA TGCGCCAGCAGCCAAGATGCGGCCTACTCCTACGAGCAGTACTTC.

The rearrangement joins TRBV5-1 to TRBJ2-7; TRBD1 agrees at 8 bases. Germline V lookup: CDR1 SGHRS, CDR2 YFSETQ. The V and J ends lost 1 base and 0 bases, in that order; junction bases with no gene match: 6. This CDR3 region has 16 residues. Here the CDR3 reads CASSLTGQGLSYEQYF. CDR3 bases: TGCGCCAGCAGCTTGACTGGACAGGGCCTCTCCTACGAGCAGTACTTC.

The chain has TRBV4-1 and TRBJ1-3, with D perhaps TRBD1 (5 bases). This CDR3 is built from 16 residues. CDR1 and CDR2 from the germline V gene are MGHRA and YSYEKL. V gave up 0 bases and J gave up 5 bases, with 14 bases separating them. In nucleotides, the CDR3 is TGCGCCAGCAGCCAAGATCACACGGGGCTCAGAAACACCATATATTTT. This gives the protein CASSQDHTGLRNTIYF.